This T cell receptor (beta chain) was recorded in a study of regulatory T cells in long-lasting Graves disease. Findings and caveats of the study: Results may be inaccurate due to the small sample size.

This clonotype showed up just a few times. Its target is not known. Sequencing libraries for TCR beta were prepared with iRepertoire HTBI primers and Arm-PCR of CDR3 regions. One entry per CDR3 protein results from TCRdb running MiXCR on the multiplex PCR reads. The profile shows a few hundred thousand distinct CDR3 sequences, 20% to 25% of them singletons. Time point indicated: persistent/refractory GD, antithyroid drugs over 5 years with positive TRAb. PBMCs were the source of the RNA used for TCR sequencing. The material was peripheral blood mononuclear cells (PBMCs), obtained when the disease was refractory, from a patient treated with antithyroid drugs. The receptor was derived from a female donor with Graves disease.

CDR3 coding DNA: TGTGCCATCCAACCCCCAGGCTACAATGAGCAGTTCTTC. It specifies CAIQPPGYNEQFF. The gene calls are TRBV10-3 and TRBJ2-1; no firm D call. V was pared by 8 bases and J by 3 bases, with 11 bases between. This CDR3 contains 13 residues. The V gene's germline CDR1 is ENHRY and CDR2 SYGVKD.